The T cell receptor (beta chain) under discussion was sequenced for a study of shared clonotypes between healthy human individuals. General study findings and limits: Among several donors, roughly 5% of naive CD4 clonotypes were found in common.

TCRdb's copy holds only in-frame clones and misses some; the assay was immunoSEQ multiplex PCR. The sample records about 2 million clones, 95% being singletons. CDR1 SGDLS and CDR2 YYNGEE come from the germline V gene. This CDR3 has 14 residues. V shed 0 bases and J shed 0 bases, with 7 bases lying between them. Regarding this clone: Its antigen is unknown.

Recent acute infections and vaccinations were absent in the healthy HIV-negative adult donors. The study drew all its donors from Caucasian adults living in Nashville, Tennessee. This sequence originates from a man younger than 35 in good health. The specimen sequenced was naive CD4+ T cells sorted from blood. Noted subset: CD45RA+ positively selected. This chain connects TRBV9 to TRBJ2-7; D unclear. The DNA of the CDR3 is TGTGCCAGCAGCGTAGACCAGAGCTCCTACGAGCAGTACTTC. Translated: CASSVDQSSYEQYF.